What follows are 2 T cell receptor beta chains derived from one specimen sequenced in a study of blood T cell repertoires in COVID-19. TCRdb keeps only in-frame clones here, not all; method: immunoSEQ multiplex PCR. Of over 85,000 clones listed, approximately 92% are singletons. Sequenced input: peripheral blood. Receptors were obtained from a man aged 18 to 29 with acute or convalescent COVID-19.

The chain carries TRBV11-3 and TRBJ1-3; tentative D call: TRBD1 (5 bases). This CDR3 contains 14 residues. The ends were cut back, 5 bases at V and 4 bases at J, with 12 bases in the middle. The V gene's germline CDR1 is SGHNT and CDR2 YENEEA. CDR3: CASSRNRPGNTIYF. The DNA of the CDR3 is TGTGCCAGCAGCCGCAACAGGCCCGGAAACACCATATATTTT.

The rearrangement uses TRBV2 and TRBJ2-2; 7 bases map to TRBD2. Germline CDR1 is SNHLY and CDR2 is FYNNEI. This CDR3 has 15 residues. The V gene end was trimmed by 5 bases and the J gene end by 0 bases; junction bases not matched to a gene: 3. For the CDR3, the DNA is TGTGCCAGCAGTCAAGGACTAGCGAACACCGGGGAGCTGTTTTTT. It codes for CASSQGLANTGELFF.